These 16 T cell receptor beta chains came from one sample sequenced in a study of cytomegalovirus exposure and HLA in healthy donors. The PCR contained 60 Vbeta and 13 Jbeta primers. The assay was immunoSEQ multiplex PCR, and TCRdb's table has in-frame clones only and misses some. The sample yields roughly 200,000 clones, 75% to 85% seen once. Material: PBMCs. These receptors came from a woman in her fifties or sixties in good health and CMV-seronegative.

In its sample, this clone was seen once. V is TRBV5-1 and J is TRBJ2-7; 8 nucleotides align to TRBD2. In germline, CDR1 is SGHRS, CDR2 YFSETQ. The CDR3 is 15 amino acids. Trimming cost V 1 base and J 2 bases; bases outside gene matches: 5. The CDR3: CASSLTGGPAYEQYF. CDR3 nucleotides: TGCGCCAGCAGCTTGACGGGAGGGCCCGCCTACGAGCAGTACTTC. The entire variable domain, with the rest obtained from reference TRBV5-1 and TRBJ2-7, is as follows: KAGVTQTPRYLIKTRGQQVTLSCSPISGHRSVSWYQQTPGQGLQFLFEYFSETQRNKGNFPGRFSGRQFSNSRSEMNVSTLELGDSALYLCASSLTGGPAYEQYFGPGTRLTVT.

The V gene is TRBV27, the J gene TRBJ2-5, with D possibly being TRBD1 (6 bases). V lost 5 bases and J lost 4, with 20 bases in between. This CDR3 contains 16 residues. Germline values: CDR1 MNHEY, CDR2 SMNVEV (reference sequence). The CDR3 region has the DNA TGTGCCAGCAGTGAGATACCGGGACCAGGGGCAGAGACCCAGTACTTC. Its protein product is CASSEIPGPGAETQYF.

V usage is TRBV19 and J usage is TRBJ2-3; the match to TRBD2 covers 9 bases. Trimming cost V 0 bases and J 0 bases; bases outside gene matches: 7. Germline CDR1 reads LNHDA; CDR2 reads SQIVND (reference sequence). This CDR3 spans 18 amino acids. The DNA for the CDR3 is TGTGCCAGTAGTATAGATCGGAGCGGGAGGCTCAGCACAGATACGCAGTATTTT. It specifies CASSIDRSGRLSTDTQYF.

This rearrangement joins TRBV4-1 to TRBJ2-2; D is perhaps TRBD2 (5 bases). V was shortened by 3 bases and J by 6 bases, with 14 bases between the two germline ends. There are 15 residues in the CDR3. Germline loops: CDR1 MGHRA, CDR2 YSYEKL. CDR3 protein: CASSHPFGGAGELFF. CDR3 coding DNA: TGCGCCAGCAGCCATCCCTTCGGAGGAGCCGGGGAGCTGTTTTTT.

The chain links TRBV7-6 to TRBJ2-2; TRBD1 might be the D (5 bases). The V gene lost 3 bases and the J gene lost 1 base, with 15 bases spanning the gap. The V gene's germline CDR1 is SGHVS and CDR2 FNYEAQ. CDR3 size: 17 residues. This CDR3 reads CASSLSVRVGNTGELFF. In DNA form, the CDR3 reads TGTGCCAGCAGCTTGAGCGTCAGGGTGGGGAACACCGGGGAGCTGTTTTTT.

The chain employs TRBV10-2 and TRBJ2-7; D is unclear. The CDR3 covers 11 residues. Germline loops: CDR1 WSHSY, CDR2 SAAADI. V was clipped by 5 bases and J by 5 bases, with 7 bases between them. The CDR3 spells CASSRHDEQYF. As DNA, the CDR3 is TGCGCCAGCAGTCGACATGACGAGCAGTACTTC.

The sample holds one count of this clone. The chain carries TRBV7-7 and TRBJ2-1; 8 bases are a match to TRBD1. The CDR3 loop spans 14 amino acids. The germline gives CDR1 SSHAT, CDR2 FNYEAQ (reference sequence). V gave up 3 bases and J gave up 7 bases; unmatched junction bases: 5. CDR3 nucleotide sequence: TGTGCCAGCAGCTTTGGACAGGGAACTAATGAGCAGTTCTTC. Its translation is CASSFGQGTNEQFF.

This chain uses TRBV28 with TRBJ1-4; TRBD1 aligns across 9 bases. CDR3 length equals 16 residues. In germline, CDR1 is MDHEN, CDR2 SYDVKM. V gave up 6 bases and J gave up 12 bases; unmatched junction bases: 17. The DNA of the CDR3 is TGTGCCAGCAGATTGCCGGGACAGGGTCGGCTTAGTGAACTGTTTTTT. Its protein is CASRLPGQGRLSELFF.

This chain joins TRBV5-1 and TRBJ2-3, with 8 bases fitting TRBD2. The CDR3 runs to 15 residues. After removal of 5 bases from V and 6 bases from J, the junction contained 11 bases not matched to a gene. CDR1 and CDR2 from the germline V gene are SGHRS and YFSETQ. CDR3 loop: CASRLLVVAGDTQYF. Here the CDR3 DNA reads TGCGCCAGCAGACTACTCGTGGTAGCGGGGGATACGCAGTATTTT.

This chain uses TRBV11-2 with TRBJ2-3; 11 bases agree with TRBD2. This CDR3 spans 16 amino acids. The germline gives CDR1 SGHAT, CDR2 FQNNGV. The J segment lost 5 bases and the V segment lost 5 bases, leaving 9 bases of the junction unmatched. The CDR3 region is CASSPRLAGTLDTQYF. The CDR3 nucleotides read TGTGCCAGCAGCCCTAGACTAGCGGGGACACTAGATACGCAGTATTTT. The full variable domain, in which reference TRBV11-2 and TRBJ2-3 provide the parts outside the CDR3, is EAGVAQSPRYKIIEKRQSVAFWCNPISGHATLYWYQQILGQGPKLLIQFQNNGVVDDSQLPKDRFSAERLKGVDSTLKIQPAKLEDSAVYLCASSPRLAGTLDTQYFGPGTRLTVL.

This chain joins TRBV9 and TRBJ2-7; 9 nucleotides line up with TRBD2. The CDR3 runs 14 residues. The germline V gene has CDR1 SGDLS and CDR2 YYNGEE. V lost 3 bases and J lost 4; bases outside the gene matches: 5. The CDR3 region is CASSATSGGYEQYF. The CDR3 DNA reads TGTGCCAGCAGCGCGACTAGCGGCGGATACGAGCAGTACTTC. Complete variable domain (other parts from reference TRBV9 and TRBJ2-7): DSGVTQTPKHLITATGQRVTLRCSPRSGDLSVYWYQQSLDQGLQFLIQYYNGEERAKGNILERFSAQQFPDLHSELNLSSLELGDSALYFCASSATSGGYEQYFGPGTRLTVT.

The CDR3 region is CVPAGDLGNQPQHF. The CDR3 DNA sequence: TGTGTCCCAGCCGGGGATCTGGGCAATCAGCCCCAGCATTTT. V gene TRBV19 combines with J gene TRBJ1-5; D remains unclear. The CDR3 extends over 14 amino acids. In germline, CDR1 is LNHDA, CDR2 SQIVND (reference sequence).

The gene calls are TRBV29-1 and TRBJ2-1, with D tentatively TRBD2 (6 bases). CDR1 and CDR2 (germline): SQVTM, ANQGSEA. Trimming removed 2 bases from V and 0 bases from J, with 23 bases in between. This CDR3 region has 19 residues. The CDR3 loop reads CSVELPRDSKHSSYNEQFF. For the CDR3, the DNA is TGCAGCGTTGAATTACCCCGGGACTCGAAACATAGCTCCTACAATGAGCAGTTCTTC.

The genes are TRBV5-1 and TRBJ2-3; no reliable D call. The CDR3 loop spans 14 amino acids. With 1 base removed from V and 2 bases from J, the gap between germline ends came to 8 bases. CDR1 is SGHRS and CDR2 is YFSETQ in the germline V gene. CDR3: CASSLTKITDTQYF. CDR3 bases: TGCGCCAGCAGCTTGACAAAAATCACAGATACGCAGTATTTT. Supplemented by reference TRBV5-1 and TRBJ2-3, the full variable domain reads KAGVTQTPRYLIKTRGQQVTLSCSPISGHRSVSWYQQTPGQGLQFLFEYFSETQRNKGNFPGRFSGRQFSNSRSEMNVSTLELGDSALYLCASSLTKITDTQYFGPGTRLTVL.

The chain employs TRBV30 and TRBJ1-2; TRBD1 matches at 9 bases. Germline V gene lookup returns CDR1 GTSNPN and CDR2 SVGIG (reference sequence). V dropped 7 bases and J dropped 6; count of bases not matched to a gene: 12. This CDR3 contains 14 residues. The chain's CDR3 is CASPPRTGVNGYTF. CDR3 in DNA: TGTGCCTCCCCCCCCAGGACAGGGGTAAATGGCTACACCTTC.

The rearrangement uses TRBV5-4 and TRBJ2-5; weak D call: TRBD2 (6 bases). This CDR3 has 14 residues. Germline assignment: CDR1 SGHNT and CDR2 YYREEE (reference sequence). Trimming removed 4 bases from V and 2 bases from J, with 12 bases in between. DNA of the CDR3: TGTGCCAGCAGCCGCGGAGGGGCACAAGAGACCCAGTACTTC. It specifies CASSRGGAQETQYF.